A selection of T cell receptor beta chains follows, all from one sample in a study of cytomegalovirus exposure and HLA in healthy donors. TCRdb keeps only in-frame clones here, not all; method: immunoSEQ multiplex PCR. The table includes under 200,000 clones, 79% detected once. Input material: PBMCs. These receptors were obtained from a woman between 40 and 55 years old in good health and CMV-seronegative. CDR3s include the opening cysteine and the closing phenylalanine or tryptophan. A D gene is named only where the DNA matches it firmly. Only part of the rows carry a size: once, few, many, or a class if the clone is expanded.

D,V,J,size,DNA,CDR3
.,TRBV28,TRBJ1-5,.,TGTGCCAGCCGGGGGGGAAATCAGCCCCAGCATTTT,CASRGGNQPQHF
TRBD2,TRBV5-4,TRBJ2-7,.,TGTGCCAGCAGCTTTGGGGGCGGGGGGGCAGACTACGAGCAGTACTTC,CASSFGGGGADYEQYF
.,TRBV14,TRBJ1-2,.,TGTGCCAGCAGCCGACACAACGCCCCAAATGGCTACACCTTC,CASSRHNAPNGYTF
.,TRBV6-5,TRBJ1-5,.,TGTGCCAGCAGTGAGAGTCAGCCCCAGCATTTT,CASSESQPQHF
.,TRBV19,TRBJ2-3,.,TGTGCCAGTAGTATAGGGGGGACTGCGACAGATACGCAGTATTTT,CASSIGGTATDTQYF
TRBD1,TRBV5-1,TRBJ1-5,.,TGCGCCAGCAGACCCACAGGGGATAGCAATCAGCCCCAGCATTTT,CASRPTGDSNQPQHF
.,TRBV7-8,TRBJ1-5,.,TGTGCCAGCAGCTTATGGCTTTCGGGGATGAGTAGCAATCAGCCCCAGCATTTT,CASSLWLSGMSSNQPQHF
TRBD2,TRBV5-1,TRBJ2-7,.,TGCGCCAGCAGCTTGTCCCGGGGAGGGAACTACGAGCAGTACTTC,CASSLSRGGNYEQYF
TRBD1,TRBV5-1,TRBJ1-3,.,TGCGCCAGCAGCTCCGGAGGGGGCGAAGGAAACACCATATATTTT,CASSSGGGEGNTIYF
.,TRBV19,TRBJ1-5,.,TGTGCCAGTAGTATCGGGACTGCCGACAATCAGCCCCAGCATTTT,CASSIGTADNQPQHF
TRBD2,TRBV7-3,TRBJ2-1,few,TGTGCCAGCAGCTTAGGGGTAGCGGGAGCTCTGGACAATGAGCAGTTCTTC,CASSLGVAGALDNEQFF
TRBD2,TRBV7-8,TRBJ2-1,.,TGTGCCAGCAGCCGCAAGAGACTAGCGGGACAAGGGCAGTTCTTC,CASSRKRLAGQGQFF
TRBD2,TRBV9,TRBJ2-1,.,TGTGCCAGCAGCGTCTCCGGGACTAGCGGGAATGAGCAGTTCTTC,CASSVSGTSGNEQFF
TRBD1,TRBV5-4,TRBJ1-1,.,TGTGCCAGCAGCTCGAACAGGGGGCTTAACACTGAAGCTTTCTTT,CASSSNRGLNTEAFF
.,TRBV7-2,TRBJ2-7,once,TGTGCCAGCACCGTAGGCGGGATGTACGAGCAGTACTTC,CASTVGGMYEQYF
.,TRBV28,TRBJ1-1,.,TGTGCCAGCATGGCAGGGCGTCGTGGAGCTTTCTTT,CASMAGRRGAFF
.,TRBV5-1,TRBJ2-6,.,TGCGCCAGCAGCTTTAACTCCGACAAGAGCTCTGGGGCCAACGTCCTGACTTTC,CASSFNSDKSSGANVLTF
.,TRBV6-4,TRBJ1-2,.,TGTGCCAGCAGTGAGAGCGGGTTAGCGGCCCCCTTC,CASSESGLAAPF
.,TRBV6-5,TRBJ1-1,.,TGTGCCAGCAGTTACTGGGGGGGAGAAGCTTTCTTT,CASSYWGGEAFF
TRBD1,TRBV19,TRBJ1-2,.,TGTGCCAGTAGTATTCAGGGGGCGTCCTATGGCTACACCTTC,CASSIQGASYGYTF
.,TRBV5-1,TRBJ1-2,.,TGCGCCAGCAGCTTGCAGGCCGAATATGGCTACACCTTC,CASSLQAEYGYTF
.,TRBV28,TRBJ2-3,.,TGTGCCAGCAGTTTATCCGGGACTGTGAACACAGATACGCAGTATTTT,CASSLSGTVNTDTQYF
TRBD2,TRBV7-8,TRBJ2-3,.,TGTGCCAGCAGCTTACTAGCGGGAGGGACAGATACGCAGTATTTT,CASSLLAGGTDTQYF
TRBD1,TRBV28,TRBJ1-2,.,TGTGCCAGCAGTTTCAAGGACAGGATTAACTATGGCTACACCTTC,CASSFKDRINYGYTF
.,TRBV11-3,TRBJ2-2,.,TGTGCCAGCAGCCCACCGGTCGGGGAGCTGTTTTTT,CASSPPVGELFF
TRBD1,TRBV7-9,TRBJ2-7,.,TGTGCCAGCAGCCCCCTCAGGGGGAGCTACGAGCAGTACTTC,CASSPLRGSYEQYF
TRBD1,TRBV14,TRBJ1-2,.,TGTGCCAGCAGGAAAGGACAGGGGACCCTTATAAGTAATGACTACACCTTC,CASRKGQGTLISNDYTF
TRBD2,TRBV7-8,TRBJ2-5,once,TGTGCCAGCAGCTCCCTAGCGGGGGGTATAACGATTGAGACCCAGTACTTC,CASSSLAGGITIETQYF
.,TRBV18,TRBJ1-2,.,TGTGCCAGCTCACCCGGGGAGGGAACCAACTATGGCTACACCTTC,CASSPGEGTNYGYTF
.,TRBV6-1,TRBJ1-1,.,TGTGCCAGCAGTACCATCGACAGTCTTGAAGCTTTCTTT,CASSTIDSLEAFF
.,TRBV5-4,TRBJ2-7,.,TGTGCCAGCAGCTTGGGACAGGGAGGAGAGCAGTACTTC,CASSLGQGGEQYF
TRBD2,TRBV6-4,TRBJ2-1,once,TGTGCCAGCAGTGCCGGACTAGCGGGCCCCAGAGAGCAGTTCTTC,CASSAGLAGPREQFF
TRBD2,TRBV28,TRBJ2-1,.,TGTGCCAGCAGTCGATTAGCGGGAGGGTCCTACAATGAGCAGTTCTTC,CASSRLAGGSYNEQFF
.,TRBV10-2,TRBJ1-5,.,TGCGCCAGCGGCCAGGAACAGCCCCAGCATTTT,CASGQEQPQHF
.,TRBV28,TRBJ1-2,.,TGTGCCAGCAGCTGGTCCTTGGAGGGTTTAGTCTATGGCTACACCTTC,CASSWSLEGLVYGYTF
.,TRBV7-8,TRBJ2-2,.,TGTGCCAGCAGTACGACTGCGAACACCGGGGAGCTGTTTTTT,CASSTTANTGELFF
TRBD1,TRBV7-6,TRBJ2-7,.,TGTGCCAGCAGCTTAGGACAGGGAACCTACGAGCAGTACTTC,CASSLGQGTYEQYF
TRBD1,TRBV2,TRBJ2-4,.,TGTGCCAGCAGTGAGACAGGGTACGGCATTCAGTACTTC,CASSETGYGIQYF
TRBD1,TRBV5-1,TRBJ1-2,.,TGCGCCAGCAGCCTGGACAGGGGTACGGATGGCTACACCTTC,CASSLDRGTDGYTF
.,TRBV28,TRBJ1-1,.,TGTGCCAGCTTGGGGTCGGCAGGGCGAGACACTGAAGCTTTCTTT,CASLGSAGRDTEAFF
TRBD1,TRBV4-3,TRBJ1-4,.,TGCGCCAGCAGCCAAGATCCGGGACAGGGGGGGTGGGAAAAACTGTTTTTT,CASSQDPGQGGWEKLFF
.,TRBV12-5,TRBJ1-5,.,TGTGCTAGTGGTCACAGTAGCAATCAGCCCCAGCATTTT,CASGHSSNQPQHF
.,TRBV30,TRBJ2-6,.,TGTGCCTGTTTAAAGGCCAACGTCCTGACTTTC,CACLKANVLTF
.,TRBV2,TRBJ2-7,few,TGTGCCAGCAGCGTGGCCAGGGGGCCGGGAGGCGAGCAGTACTTC,CASSVARGPGGEQYF
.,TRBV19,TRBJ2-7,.,TGTGCCAGTAGAGATCCTCGACAGGTTACCTACGAGCAGTACTTC,CASRDPRQVTYEQYF
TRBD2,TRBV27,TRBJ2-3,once,TGTGCCAGCAGTTTAGCGGGAGGGGGGGGAGATACGCAGTATTTT,CASSLAGGGGDTQYF
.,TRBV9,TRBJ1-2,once,TGTGCCAGCAGCGTAGTACCGGGTGACTATGGCTACACCTTC,CASSVVPGDYGYTF
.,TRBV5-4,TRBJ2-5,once,TGTGCCAGCAGCTTGGGAGGAGGAGACCACCAAGAGACCCAGTACTTC,CASSLGGGDHQETQYF
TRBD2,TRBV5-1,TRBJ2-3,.,TGCGCCAGCAGCTTCGGTGGCGGGAGGGAACGGAATACGCAGTATTTT,CASSFGGGRERNTQYF
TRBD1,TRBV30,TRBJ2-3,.,TGTGCCTGGAGTGACGGGACAGGAGGTTTTGATACGCAGTATTTT,CAWSDGTGGFDTQYF